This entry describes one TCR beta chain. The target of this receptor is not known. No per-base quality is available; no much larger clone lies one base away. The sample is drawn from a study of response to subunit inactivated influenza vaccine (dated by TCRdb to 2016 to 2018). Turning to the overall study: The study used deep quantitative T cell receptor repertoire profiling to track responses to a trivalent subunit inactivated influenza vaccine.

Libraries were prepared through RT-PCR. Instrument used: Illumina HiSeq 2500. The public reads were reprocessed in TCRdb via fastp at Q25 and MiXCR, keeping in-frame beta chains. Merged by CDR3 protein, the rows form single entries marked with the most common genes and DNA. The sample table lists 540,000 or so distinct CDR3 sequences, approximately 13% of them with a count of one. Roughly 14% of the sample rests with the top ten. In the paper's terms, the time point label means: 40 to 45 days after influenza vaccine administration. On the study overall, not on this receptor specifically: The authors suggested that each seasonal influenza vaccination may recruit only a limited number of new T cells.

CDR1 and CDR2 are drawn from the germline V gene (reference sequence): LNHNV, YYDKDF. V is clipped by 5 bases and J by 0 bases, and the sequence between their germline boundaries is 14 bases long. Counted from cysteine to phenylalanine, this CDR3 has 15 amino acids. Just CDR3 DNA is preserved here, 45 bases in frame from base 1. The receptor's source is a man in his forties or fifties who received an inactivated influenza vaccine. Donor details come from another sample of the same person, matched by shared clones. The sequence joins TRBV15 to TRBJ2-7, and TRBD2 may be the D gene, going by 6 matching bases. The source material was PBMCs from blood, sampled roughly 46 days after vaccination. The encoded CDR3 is CATSLEVGGSYEQYF. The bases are TGTGCCACCAGCCTGGAAGTCGGGGGCTCCTACGAGCAGTACTTC.